This is a list of T cell receptor beta chains from one sample in a study of regulatory T cells in long-lasting Graves disease. TCRdb processed the multiplex PCR reads anew with MiXCR; each CDR3 protein has one entry. The sample holds 300,000 to 400,000 distinct CDR3 sequences, around a sixth seen once. The sample consisted of peripheral blood mononuclear cells (PBMCs), taken at new diagnosis, from a patient treated with antithyroid drugs. The receptors stem from a female donor with Graves disease. CDR3s include the opening cysteine and the closing phenylalanine or tryptophan. The order of the fields is D gene, J gene, V gene, clone size, CDR3 protein, CDR3 DNA. D genes are given only for firm matches. Clone size is shown for a subset of rows, as once, few, many or a class of expanded clone.

D gene: TRBD1
J gene: TRBJ2-3
V gene: TRBV2
clone size: many
CDR3 protein: CASRRTGQDTQYF
CDR3 DNA: TGTGCCAGCAGACGGACAGGGCAAGATACGCAGTATTTT

D gene: NA
J gene: TRBJ1-4
V gene: TRBV6-1
clone size: many
CDR3 protein: CASRPGRVEASEKLFF
CDR3 DNA: TGTGCCAGCAGACCCGGACGGGTGGAGGCGTCTGAAAAACTGTTTTTT

D gene: TRBD1
J gene: TRBJ2-5
V gene: TRBV7-6
clone size: many
CDR3 protein: CASRPTTGSETQYF
CDR3 DNA: TGTGCCAGCAGACCGACGACAGGGTCAGAGACCCAGTACTTC

D gene: NA
J gene: TRBJ2-1
V gene: TRBV3-1
clone size: many
CDR3 protein: CASSQDLSPGYEQFF
CDR3 DNA: TGTGCCAGCAGCCAAGACCTCTCCCCGGGCTATGAGCAGTTCTTC

D gene: TRBD2
J gene: TRBJ2-1
V gene: TRBV7-9
clone size: many
CDR3 protein: CASTISGRAPNEQFF
CDR3 DNA: TGTGCCAGCACCATTTCCGGGAGGGCCCCCAATGAGCAGTTCTTC

D gene: NA
J gene: TRBJ2-1
V gene: TRBV2
clone size: once
CDR3 protein: CVFTASVNPYEQFF
CDR3 DNA: TGTGTCTTTACGGCTAGCGTTAATCCCTACGAGCAGTTCTTC

D gene: NA
J gene: TRBJ2-2
V gene: TRBV6-2/TRBV6-3
clone size: few
CDR3 protein: CASTNLAGELFF
CDR3 DNA: TGTGCCAGCACCAACCTAGCCGGGGAGCTGTTTTTT

D gene: TRBD2
J gene: TRBJ2-1
V gene: TRBV7-3
clone size: many
CDR3 protein: CASSKQAAGGPNEQFF
CDR3 DNA: TGTGCCAGCAGCAAACAGGCAGCGGGAGGGCCGAATGAGCAGTTCTTC

D gene: NA
J gene: TRBJ2-7
V gene: TRBV24-1
clone size: NA
CDR3 protein: CATRNYEQYF
CDR3 DNA: TGTGCCACCAGAAACTACGAGCAGTACTTC

D gene: NA
J gene: TRBJ1-5
V gene: TRBV28
clone size: many
CDR3 protein: CASRTTSGSVQPQHF
CDR3 DNA: TGTGCCAGCAGAACTACCTCAGGGTCGGTGCAGCCCCAGCATTTT

D gene: NA
J gene: TRBJ2-5
V gene: TRBV7-2
clone size: few
CDR3 protein: CASSLTPNGETQYF
CDR3 DNA: TGTGCCAGCAGCTTGACCCCAAACGGGGAGACCCAGTACTTC

D gene: TRBD2
J gene: TRBJ2-3
V gene: TRBV24-1
clone size: many
CDR3 protein: CATSDPTGLAGEGIDTQYF
CDR3 DNA: TGTGCCACCAGTGATCCGACGGGACTAGCGGGAGAGGGAATAGATACGCAGTATTTT

D gene: TRBD1
J gene: TRBJ2-3
V gene: TRBV11-2
clone size: many
CDR3 protein: CASSPGTGSRTDTQYF
CDR3 DNA: TGTGCCAGCAGCCCTGGGACAGGTTCACGAACAGATACGCAGTATTTT

D gene: TRBD1
J gene: TRBJ1-2
V gene: TRBV20-1
clone size: NA
CDR3 protein: CSARRNRGAGGYTF
CDR3 DNA: TGCAGTGCTAGGCGAAACAGGGGGGCGGGCGGCTACACCTTC

D gene: NA
J gene: TRBJ2-3
V gene: TRBV24-1
clone size: few
CDR3 protein: CAASDLLAPDTQYF
CDR3 DNA: TGTGCCGCCAGTGATCTCCTGGCCCCAGATACGCAGTATTTT

D gene: TRBD2
J gene: TRBJ2-3
V gene: TRBV20-1
clone size: many
CDR3 protein: CSARLAGGTDTQYF
CDR3 DNA: TGCAGTGCTAGACTGGCGGGGGGCACAGATACGCAGTATTTT

D gene: TRBD2
J gene: TRBJ2-1
V gene: TRBV27
clone size: many
CDR3 protein: CASSYGLAGDNEQFF
CDR3 DNA: TGTGCCAGCAGTTACGGACTAGCGGGGGACAATGAGCAGTTCTTC

D gene: TRBD2
J gene: TRBJ2-1
V gene: TRBV20-1
clone size: many
CDR3 protein: CSAISGRAIRHEQFF
CDR3 DNA: TGCAGTGCTATTAGCGGGAGGGCCATTCGGCATGAGCAGTTCTTC

D gene: TRBD1
J gene: TRBJ2-3
V gene: TRBV7-2
clone size: many
CDR3 protein: CASSSVDRDRTDTQYF
CDR3 DNA: TGTGCCAGCAGCTCCGTCGACAGGGACCGCACAGATACGCAGTATTTT

D gene: TRBD2
J gene: TRBJ2-1
V gene: TRBV5-5
clone size: many
CDR3 protein: CASSLGSGVTYNEQFF
CDR3 DNA: TGTGCCAGCAGCTTGGGGAGCGGGGTCACGTACAATGAGCAGTTCTTC

D gene: NA
J gene: TRBJ2-1
V gene: TRBV29-1
clone size: many
CDR3 protein: CSVEARAEYYNEQFF
CDR3 DNA: TGCAGCGTTGAAGCCAGGGCGGAATACTACAATGAGCAGTTCTTC

D gene: NA
J gene: TRBJ2-7
V gene: TRBV6-2/TRBV6-3
clone size: many
CDR3 protein: CASSYSSGAGRVSYEQYF
CDR3 DNA: TGTGCCAGCAGTTACTCGTCTGGGGCCGGACGTGTCTCCTACGAGCAGTACTTC

D gene: TRBD2
J gene: TRBJ2-5
V gene: TRBV7-3
clone size: many
CDR3 protein: CASSLAGGLETQYF
CDR3 DNA: TGTGCCAGCAGCCTAGCGGGGGGCCTTGAGACCCAGTACTTC

D gene: TRBD2
J gene: TRBJ2-3
V gene: TRBV2
clone size: NA
CDR3 protein: CASRRGLAGPDTQYF
CDR3 DNA: TGTGCCAGCAGGAGGGGACTAGCTGGTCCAGATACGCAGTATTTT

D gene: TRBD1
J gene: TRBJ2-3
V gene: TRBV5-1
clone size: many
CDR3 protein: CASSWTGGMSTDTQYF
CDR3 DNA: TGCGCCAGCAGCTGGACAGGGGGTATGAGCACAGATACGCAGTATTTT

D gene: NA
J gene: TRBJ1-1
V gene: TRBV20-1
clone size: many
CDR3 protein: CSAREGSRGAEAFF
CDR3 DNA: TGCAGTGCTAGAGAAGGCAGCAGGGGCGCTGAAGCTTTCTTT

D gene: TRBD2
J gene: TRBJ2-1
V gene: TRBV12-3/TRBV12-4
clone size: NA
CDR3 protein: CASSSLAGGNDEQFF
CDR3 DNA: TGTGCCAGCAGCTCACTAGCGGGAGGGAATGATGAGCAGTTCTTC

D gene: NA
J gene: TRBJ1-1
V gene: TRBV13
clone size: many
CDR3 protein: CASSPTGRMNTEAFF
CDR3 DNA: TGTGCCAGCAGCCCAACAGGGCGGATGAACACTGAAGCTTTCTTT

D gene: NA
J gene: TRBJ1-1
V gene: TRBV5-1
clone size: many
CDR3 protein: CASSLDLGWSTEAFF
CDR3 DNA: TGCGCCAGCAGCTTGGATCTGGGTTGGAGCACTGAAGCTTTCTTT

D gene: TRBD2
J gene: TRBJ2-3
V gene: TRBV27
clone size: many
CDR3 protein: CASSEAGEGTDTQYF
CDR3 DNA: TGTGCCAGCAGCGAAGCGGGAGAAGGCACAGATACGCAGTATTTT

D gene: NA
J gene: TRBJ2-1
V gene: TRBV30
clone size: many
CDR3 protein: CAWRFLNEQFF
CDR3 DNA: TGTGCCTGGAGATTTTTGAATGAGCAGTTCTTC

D gene: TRBD1
J gene: TRBJ2-7
V gene: TRBV28
clone size: many
CDR3 protein: CASSSHATGVRNEQYF
CDR3 DNA: TGTGCCAGCAGTTCCCATGCCACAGGGGTGAGGAACGAGCAGTACTTC

D gene: TRBD1
J gene: TRBJ1-2
V gene: TRBV29-1
clone size: many
CDR3 protein: CSVDETGDYGYTF
CDR3 DNA: TGCAGCGTTGATGAAACAGGGGACTATGGCTACACCTTC

D gene: TRBD1
J gene: TRBJ2-3
V gene: TRBV3-1
clone size: many
CDR3 protein: CASNRQGLDTQYF
CDR3 DNA: TGTGCCAGCAACCGACAGGGATTAGATACGCAGTATTTT